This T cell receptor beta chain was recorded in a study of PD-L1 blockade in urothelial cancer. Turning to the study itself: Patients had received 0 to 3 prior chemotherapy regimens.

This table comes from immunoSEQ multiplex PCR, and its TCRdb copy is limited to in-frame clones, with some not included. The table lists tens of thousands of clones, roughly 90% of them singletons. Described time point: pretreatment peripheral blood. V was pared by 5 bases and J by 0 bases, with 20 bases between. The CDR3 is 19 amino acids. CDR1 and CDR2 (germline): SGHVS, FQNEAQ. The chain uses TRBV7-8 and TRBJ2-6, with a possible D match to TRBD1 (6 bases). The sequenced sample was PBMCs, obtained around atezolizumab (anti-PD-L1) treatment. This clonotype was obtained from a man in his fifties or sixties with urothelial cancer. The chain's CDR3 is CASSPFQGLSGSGANVLTF. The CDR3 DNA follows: TGTGCCAGCAGCCCCTTCCAGGGGTTGAGTGGCTCTGGGGCCAACGTCCTGACTTTC.